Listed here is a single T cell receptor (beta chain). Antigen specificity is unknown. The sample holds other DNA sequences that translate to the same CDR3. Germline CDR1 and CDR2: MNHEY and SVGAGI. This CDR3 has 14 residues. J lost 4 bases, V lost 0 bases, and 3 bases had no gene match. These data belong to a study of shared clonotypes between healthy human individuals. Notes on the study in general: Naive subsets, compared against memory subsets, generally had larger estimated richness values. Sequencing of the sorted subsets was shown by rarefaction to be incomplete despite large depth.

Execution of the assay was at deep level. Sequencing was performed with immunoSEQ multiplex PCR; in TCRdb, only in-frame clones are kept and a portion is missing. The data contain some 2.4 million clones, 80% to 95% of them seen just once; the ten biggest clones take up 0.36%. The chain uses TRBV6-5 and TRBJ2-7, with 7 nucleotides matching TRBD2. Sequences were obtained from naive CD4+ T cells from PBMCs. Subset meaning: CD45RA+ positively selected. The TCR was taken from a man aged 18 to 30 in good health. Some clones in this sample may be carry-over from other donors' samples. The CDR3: CASSYSRGGYEQYF. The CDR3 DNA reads TGTGCCAGCAGTTACTCGCGGGGAGGGTACGAGCAGTACTTC.